Sequencing of this T cell receptor beta chain was carried out in a study of shared clonotypes between healthy human individuals. The wider study: A couple of women and a few men aged 18 to 49 served as donors. Study-level points and caveats: In having few donors, the study represented limited genetic and exposure-history diversity.

Participating donors were healthy, HIV-negative adults free of recent acute infections or vaccinations. There are a few counts of this clone. Its antigen is unidentified. Original processing notes: Filtering was not the same, since immunoSEQ gave junction-only sequences without quality scores. Some clones are missing from TCRdb's copy, which holds only in-frame ones; the method was immunoSEQ multiplex PCR. V and J calls and clone size follow that table, whereas D and trimming were derived from the DNA. The repertoire consists of 850,000 to 1,200,000 clones, with about 77% occurring once and the leading ten covering over 1.3%. Germline CDR1 SGHNT, CDR2 YYREEE (reference sequence). CDR3 size: 12 residues. The V gene end was trimmed by 4 bases and the J gene end by 10 bases; junction bases not matched to a gene: 4.

The specimen was memory CD4+ T cells sorted from blood. Subset given: CD45RA-negative fraction. The chain employs TRBV5-4 and TRBJ2-5, with 10 nucleotides matching TRBD1. The receptor was derived from a man in his late teens or twenties in good health. CDR3 DNA sequence: TGTGCCAGCAGCCCGGGACAGGGGAACCAGTACTTC. Amino acids: CASSPGQGNQYF.